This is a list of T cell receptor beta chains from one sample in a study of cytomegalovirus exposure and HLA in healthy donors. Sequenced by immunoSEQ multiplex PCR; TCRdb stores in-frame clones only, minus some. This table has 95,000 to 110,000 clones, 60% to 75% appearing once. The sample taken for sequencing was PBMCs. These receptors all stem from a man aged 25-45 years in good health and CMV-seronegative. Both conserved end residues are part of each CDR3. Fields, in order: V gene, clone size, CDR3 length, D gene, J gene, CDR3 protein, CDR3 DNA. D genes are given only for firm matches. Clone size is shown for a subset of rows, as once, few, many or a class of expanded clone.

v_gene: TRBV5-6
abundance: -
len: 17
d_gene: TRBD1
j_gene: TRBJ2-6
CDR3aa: CASSFWTGGSGANVLTF
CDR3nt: TGTGCCAGCAGCTTCTGGACAGGGGGATCAGGGGCCAACGTCCTGACTTTC

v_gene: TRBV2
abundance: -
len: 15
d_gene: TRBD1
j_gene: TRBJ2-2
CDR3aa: CASSPVRGRTGELFF
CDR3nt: TGTGCCAGCAGCCCCGTTAGGGGGCGGACCGGGGAGCTGTTTTTT

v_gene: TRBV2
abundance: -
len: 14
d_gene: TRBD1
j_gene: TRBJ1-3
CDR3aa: CASSTGQGKNTIYF
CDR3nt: TGTGCCAGCAGTACAGGACAGGGGAAAAACACCATATATTTT

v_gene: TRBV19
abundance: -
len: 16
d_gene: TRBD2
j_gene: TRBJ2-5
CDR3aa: CASRPGLESLFETQYF
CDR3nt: TGTGCCAGTAGGCCGGGACTAGAGTCCCTCTTTGAGACCCAGTACTTC

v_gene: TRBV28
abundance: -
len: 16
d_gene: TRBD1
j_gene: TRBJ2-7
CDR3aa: CASSLMGQGRGSEQYF
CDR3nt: TGTGCCAGCAGTTTAATGGGACAGGGCCGGGGGTCCGAGCAGTACTTC

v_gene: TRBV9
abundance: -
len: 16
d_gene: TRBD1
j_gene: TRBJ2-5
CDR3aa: CASSVGGTDKQETQYF
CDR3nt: TGTGCCAGCAGCGTAGGGGGGACAGACAAACAAGAGACCCAGTACTTC

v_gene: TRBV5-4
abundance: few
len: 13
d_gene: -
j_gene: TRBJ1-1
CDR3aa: CASSVGGVGEAFF
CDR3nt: TGTGCCAGCAGCGTGGGGGGGGTAGGTGAAGCTTTCTTT

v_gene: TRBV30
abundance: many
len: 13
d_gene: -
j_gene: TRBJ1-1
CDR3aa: CARRSGKGTEAFF
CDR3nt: TGTGCCCGGAGGTCCGGGAAAGGGACTGAAGCTTTCTTT

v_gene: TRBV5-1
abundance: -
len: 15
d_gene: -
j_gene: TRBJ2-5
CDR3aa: CASSLAASVGETQYF
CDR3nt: TGCGCCAGCAGCTTGGCGGCTAGCGTAGGGGAGACCCAGTACTTC

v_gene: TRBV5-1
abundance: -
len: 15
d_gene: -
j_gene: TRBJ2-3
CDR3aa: CASRGTPDGTDTQYF
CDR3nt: TGCGCCAGCCGTGGGACTCCTGATGGCACAGATACGCAGTATTTT

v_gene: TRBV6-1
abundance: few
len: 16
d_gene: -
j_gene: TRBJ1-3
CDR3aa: CASSELPGGSGNTIYF
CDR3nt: TGTGCCAGCAGTGAATTACCGGGGGGGTCTGGAAACACCATATATTTT

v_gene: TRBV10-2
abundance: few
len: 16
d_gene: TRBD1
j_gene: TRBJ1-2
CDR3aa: CASSRNVPTGGHGYTF
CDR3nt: TGCGCCAGCAGTAGAAATGTACCGACAGGGGGACATGGCTACACCTTC

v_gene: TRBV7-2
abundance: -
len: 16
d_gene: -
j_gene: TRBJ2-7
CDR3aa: CASSTRLAGSSYEQYF
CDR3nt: TGTGCCAGCAGCACACGTCTTGCGGGGAGCTCCTACGAGCAGTACTTC

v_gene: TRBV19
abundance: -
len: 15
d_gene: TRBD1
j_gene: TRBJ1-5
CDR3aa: CASGDREWGNQPQHF
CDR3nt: TGTGCCAGTGGGGACAGGGAATGGGGCAATCAGCCCCAGCATTTT

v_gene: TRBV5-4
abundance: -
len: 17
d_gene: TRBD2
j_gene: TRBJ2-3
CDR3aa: CASSLGTSGGYTDTQYF
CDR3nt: TGTGCCAGCAGCTTGGGGACTAGCGGGGGATACACGGATACGCAGTATTTT

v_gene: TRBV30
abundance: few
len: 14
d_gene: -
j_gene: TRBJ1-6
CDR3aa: CAWSREEGNSPLHF
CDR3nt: TGTGCCTGGAGTAGGGAGGAGGGAAATTCACCCCTCCACTTT

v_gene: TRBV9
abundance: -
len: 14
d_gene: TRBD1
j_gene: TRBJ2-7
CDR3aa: CASSVGQGAYEQYF
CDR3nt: TGTGCCAGCAGCGTAGGGCAGGGGGCCTACGAGCAGTACTTC

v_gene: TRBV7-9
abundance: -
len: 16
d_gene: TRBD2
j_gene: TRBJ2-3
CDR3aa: CASSPGGGRVEDTQYF
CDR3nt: TGTGCCAGCAGCCCCGGAGGCGGGAGAGTCGAAGATACGCAGTATTTT

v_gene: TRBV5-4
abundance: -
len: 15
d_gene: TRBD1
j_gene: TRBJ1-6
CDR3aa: CASSHDRVGNSPLHF
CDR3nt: TGTGCCAGCAGCCATGACAGGGTTGGTAATTCACCCCTCCACTTT

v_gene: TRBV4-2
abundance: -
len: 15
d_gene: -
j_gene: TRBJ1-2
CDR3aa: CASSQEQQGHYGYTF
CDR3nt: TGTGCCAGCAGCCAAGAGCAACAGGGCCACTATGGCTACACCTTC

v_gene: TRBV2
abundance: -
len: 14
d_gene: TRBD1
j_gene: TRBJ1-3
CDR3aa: CASSDRGPGNTIYF
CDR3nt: TGTGCCAGCAGCGACAGGGGGCCCGGAAACACCATATATTTT

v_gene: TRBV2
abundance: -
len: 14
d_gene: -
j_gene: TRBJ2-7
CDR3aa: CASSVFASSYEQYF
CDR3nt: TGTGCCAGCAGTGTTTTCGCCAGCTCCTACGAGCAGTACTTC

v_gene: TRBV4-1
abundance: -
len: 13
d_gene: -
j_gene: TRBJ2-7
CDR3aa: CASSQPTGYEQYF
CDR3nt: TGCGCCAGCAGCCAACCGACAGGCTACGAGCAGTACTTC

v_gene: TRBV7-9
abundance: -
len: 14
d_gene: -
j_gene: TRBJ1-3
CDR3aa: CASSPSTERNTIYF
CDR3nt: TGTGCCAGCAGTCCGAGCACGGAGCGAAACACCATATATTTT

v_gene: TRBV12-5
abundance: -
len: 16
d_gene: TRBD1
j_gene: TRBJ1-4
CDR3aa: CASGPGQAFASEKLFF
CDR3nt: TGTGCTAGTGGACCGGGACAGGCCTTCGCTTCGGAAAAACTGTTTTTT